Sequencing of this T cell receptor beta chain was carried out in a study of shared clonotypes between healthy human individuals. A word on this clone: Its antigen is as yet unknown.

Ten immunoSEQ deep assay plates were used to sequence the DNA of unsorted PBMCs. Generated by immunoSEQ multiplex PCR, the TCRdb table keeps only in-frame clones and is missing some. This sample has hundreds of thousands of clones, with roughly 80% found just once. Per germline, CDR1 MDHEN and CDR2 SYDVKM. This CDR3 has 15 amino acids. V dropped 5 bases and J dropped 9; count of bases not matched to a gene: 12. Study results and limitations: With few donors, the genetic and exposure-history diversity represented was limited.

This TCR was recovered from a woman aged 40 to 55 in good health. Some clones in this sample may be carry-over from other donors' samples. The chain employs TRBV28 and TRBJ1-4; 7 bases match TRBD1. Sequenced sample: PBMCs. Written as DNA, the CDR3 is TGTGCCAGCAGTCAACGGGACAGATGGGGCAAAAAACTGTTTTTT. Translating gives CASSQRDRWGKKLFF.